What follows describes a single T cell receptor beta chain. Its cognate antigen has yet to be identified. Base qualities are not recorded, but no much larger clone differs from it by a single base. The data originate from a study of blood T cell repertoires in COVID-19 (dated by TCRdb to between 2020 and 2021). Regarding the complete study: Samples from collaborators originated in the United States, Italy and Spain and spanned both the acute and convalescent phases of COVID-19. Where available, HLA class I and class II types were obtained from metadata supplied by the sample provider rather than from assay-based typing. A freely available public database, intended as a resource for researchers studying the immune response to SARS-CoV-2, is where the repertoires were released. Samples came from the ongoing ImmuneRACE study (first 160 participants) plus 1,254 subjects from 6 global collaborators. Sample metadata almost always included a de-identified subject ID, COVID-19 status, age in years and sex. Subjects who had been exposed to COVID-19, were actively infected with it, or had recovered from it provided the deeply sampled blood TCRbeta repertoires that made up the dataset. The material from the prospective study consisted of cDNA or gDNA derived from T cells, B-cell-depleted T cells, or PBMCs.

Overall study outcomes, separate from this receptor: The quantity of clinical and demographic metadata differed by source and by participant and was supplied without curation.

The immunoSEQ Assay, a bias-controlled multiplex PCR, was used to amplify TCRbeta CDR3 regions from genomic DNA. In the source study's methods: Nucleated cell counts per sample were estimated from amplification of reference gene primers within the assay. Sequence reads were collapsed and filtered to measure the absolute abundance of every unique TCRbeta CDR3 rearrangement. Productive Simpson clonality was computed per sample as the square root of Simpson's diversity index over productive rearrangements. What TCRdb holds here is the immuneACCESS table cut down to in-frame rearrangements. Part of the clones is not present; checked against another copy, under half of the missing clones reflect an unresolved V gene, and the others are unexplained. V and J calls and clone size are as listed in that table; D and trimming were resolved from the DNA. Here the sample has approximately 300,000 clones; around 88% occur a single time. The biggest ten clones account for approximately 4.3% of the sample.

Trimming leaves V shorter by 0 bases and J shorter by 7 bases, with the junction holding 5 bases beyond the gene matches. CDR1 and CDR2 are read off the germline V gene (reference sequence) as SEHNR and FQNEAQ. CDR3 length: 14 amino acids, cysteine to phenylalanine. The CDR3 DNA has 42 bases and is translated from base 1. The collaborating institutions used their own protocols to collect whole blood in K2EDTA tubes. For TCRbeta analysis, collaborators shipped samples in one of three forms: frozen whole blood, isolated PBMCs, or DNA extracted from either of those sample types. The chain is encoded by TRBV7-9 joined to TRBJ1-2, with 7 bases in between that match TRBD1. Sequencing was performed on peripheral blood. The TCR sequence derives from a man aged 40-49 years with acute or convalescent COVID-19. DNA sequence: TGTGCCAGCAGCTTAGCTACAGGGGTCACTGGCTACACCTTC. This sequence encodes CASSLATGVTGYTF.